These T cell receptor beta chains were read from a single sample in a study of OX40 agonist ivuxolimab in advanced cancers. Assay: immunoSEQ multiplex PCR; the TCRdb copy retains only in-frame clones and omits some. Counted here are 30,000 or so clones, 65% to 80% occurring once; the ten biggest clones make up 13% to 15%. The material was CD4+ or CD8+ T cells sorted from blood, obtained in a trial of the OX40 agonist ivuxolimab. These TCRs come from an adult with an advanced solid tumor such as melanoma, head and neck, liver or kidney cancer. Both conserved end residues are part of each CDR3. The D gene is left open where the match is weak. A clone size is listed for some rows: how often the clone was seen (once, few, many), or a class if it is expanded.

V: TRBV4-1; J: TRBJ2-7; D: TRBD2; size: few; CDR3: CASSQGLAGGTYEQYF; DNA: TGCGCCAGCAGCCAAGGACTAGCGGGGGGCACCTACGAGCAGTACTTC
V: TRBV7-2; J: TRBJ2-7; D: -; size: -; CDR3: CASSPPSSKQYF; DNA: TGTGCCAGCAGCCCCCCTTCAAGCAAGCAGTACTTC
V: TRBV11-2; J: TRBJ2-7; D: -; size: -; CDR3: CASSFLWDEQYF; DNA: TGTGCCAGCAGCTTCCTCTGGGACGAGCAGTACTTC
V: TRBV13; J: TRBJ2-1; D: -; size: few; CDR3: CASRSGASEQFF; DNA: TGTGCCAGCAGATCGGGGGCAAGTGAGCAGTTCTTC
V: TRBV15; J: TRBJ2-3; D: -; size: -; CDR3: CATSRDQFGDTQYF; DNA: TGTGCCACCAGCAGAGATCAGTTCGGAGATACGCAGTATTTT
V: TRBV11-2; J: TRBJ1-1; D: -; size: few; CDR3: CASSVDSSEAFF; DNA: TGTGCCAGCAGCGTAGACAGTTCAGAAGCTTTCTTT
V: TRBV9; J: TRBJ2-7; D: TRBD2; size: -; CDR3: CASSVGSGGPREQYF; DNA: TGTGCCAGCAGCGTAGGGTCGGGAGGGCCGCGGGAGCAGTACTTC
V: TRBV6-6; J: TRBJ2-7; D: TRBD1; size: -; CDR3: CASSLQGYEQYF; DNA: TGTGCCAGCAGTTTACAGGGGTACGAGCAGTACTTC
V: TRBV5-6; J: TRBJ2-1; D: TRBD1; size: -; CDR3: CASSPSRQGRDEQFF; DNA: TGTGCCAGCAGCCCAAGTCGACAGGGTAGGGATGAGCAGTTCTTC
V: TRBV30; J: TRBJ2-1; D: TRBD1; size: -; CDR3: CAWSEGTGPSRDEQFF; DNA: TGTGCCTGGAGTGAAGGGACAGGGCCCTCCCGGGATGAGCAGTTCTTC
V: TRBV14; J: TRBJ1-2; D: -; size: -; CDR3: CASSQGLAAGRRKLGGYTF; DNA: TGTGCCAGCAGCCAAGGTTTAGCGGCAGGCAGGCGGAAATTAGGTGGCTACACCTTC
V: TRBV21-1; J: TRBJ1-5; D: -; size: -; CDR3: CASSKTPTPRPQHF; DNA: TGTGCCAGCAGCAAGACGCCCACCCCTAGGCCCCAGCATTTT
V: TRBV5-4; J: TRBJ2-4; D: -; size: -; CDR3: CASSLDRANIQYF; DNA: TGTGCCAGCAGCTTGGACAGGGCTAACATTCAGTACTTC
V: TRBV7-8; J: TRBJ2-1; D: -; size: -; CDR3: CASRPTRSYNEQFF; DNA: TGTGCCAGCAGGCCGACTAGGAGCTACAATGAGCAGTTCTTC
V: TRBV20-1; J: TRBJ1-2; D: -; size: -; CDR3: CMTLGAGGYTF; DNA: TGCATGACCTTGGGGGCCGGAGGCTACACCTTC
V: TRBV5-1; J: TRBJ2-7; D: -; size: -; CDR3: CASSLVVSPYEQYF; DNA: TGCGCCAGCAGCTTGGTAGTGTCCCCCTACGAGCAGTACTTC
V: TRBV10-2; J: TRBJ1-1; D: -; size: -; CDR3: CASSPPQGGNTEAFF; DNA: TGCGCCAGCAGTCCCCCACAGGGAGGGAACACTGAAGCTTTCTTT
V: TRBV5-6; J: TRBJ1-1; D: -; size: once; CDR3: CASSGRTASEAFF; DNA: TGTGCCAGCAGCGGCCGGACAGCATCTGAAGCTTTCTTT
V: TRBV5-5; J: TRBJ1-1; D: -; size: -; CDR3: CASSAGQMNTEAFF; DNA: TGTGCCAGCAGCGCGGGACAAATGAACACTGAAGCTTTCTTT
V: TRBV15; J: TRBJ2-1; D: TRBD2; size: -; CDR3: CATSRVPSGGPRGQFF; DNA: TGTGCCACCAGCAGAGTACCTAGCGGGGGGCCGCGGGGGCAGTTCTTC
V: TRBV19; J: TRBJ2-3; D: TRBD2; size: -; CDR3: CASNPGLATNTQYF; DNA: TGTGCCAGTAACCCGGGACTAGCGACCAATACGCAGTATTTT
V: TRBV28; J: TRBJ2-5; D: TRBD1; size: -; CDR3: CASSAPGTASTQYF; DNA: TGTGCCAGCAGTGCCCCCGGGACAGCGAGCACCCAGTACTTC
V: TRBV7-8; J: TRBJ1-4; D: TRBD1; size: few; CDR3: CASSATGVNEKLFF; DNA: TGTGCCAGCAGCGCGACAGGGGTTAATGAAAAACTGTTTTTT
V: TRBV6-1; J: TRBJ2-2; D: TRBD1; size: medium-sized; CDR3: CASRYRGTGELFF; DNA: TGTGCCAGCAGATACAGGGGCACCGGGGAGCTGTTTTTT
V: TRBV18; J: TRBJ1-5; D: -; size: -; CDR3: CASSPGGHDQPQHF; DNA: TGTGCCAGCTCACCGGGAGGGCACGATCAGCCCCAGCATTTT
V: TRBV2; J: TRBJ2-3; D: -; size: -; CDR3: CASTGTLPTDTQYF; DNA: TGTGCCAGCACCGGCACCCTCCCCACAGATACGCAGTATTTT
V: TRBV6-5; J: TRBJ1-6; D: -; size: few; CDR3: CASSYRGRGPNSPLHF; DNA: TGTGCCAGCAGTTACCGTGGCAGGGGTCCGAATTCACCCCTCCACTTT
V: TRBV29-1; J: TRBJ2-1; D: TRBD2; size: -; CDR3: CSVSRPAGAVNNEQFF; DNA: TGCAGCGTTTCCCGACCAGCGGGGGCGGTCAACAATGAGCAGTTCTTC
V: TRBV4-1; J: TRBJ2-7; D: TRBD1; size: -; CDR3: CASSLTGDGSYEQYF; DNA: TGCGCCAGCAGCCTAACAGGGGATGGGTCCTACGAGCAGTACTTC
V: TRBV18; J: TRBJ1-1; D: -; size: few; CDR3: CASSPPGIGTEAFF; DNA: TGTGCCAGCTCACCACCAGGGATCGGCACTGAAGCTTTCTTT
V: TRBV14; J: TRBJ2-7; D: -; size: few; CDR3: CASSQAWRDVTYEQYF; DNA: TGTGCCAGCAGCCAAGCATGGCGGGACGTAACCTACGAGCAGTACTTC
V: TRBV11-2; J: TRBJ2-1; D: -; size: -; CDR3: CASSFLGNEQFF; DNA: TGTGCCAGCAGCTTTTTGGGGAATGAGCAGTTCTTC
V: TRBV5-1; J: TRBJ1-1; D: -; size: -; CDR3: CASSLNGVGNTEAFF; DNA: TGCGCCAGCAGCTTGAACGGCGTAGGTAACACTGAAGCTTTCTTT
V: TRBV4-2; J: TRBJ2-3; D: -; size: few; CDR3: CASSHLFLDAQYF; DNA: TGTGCCAGCAGCCATCTTTTTCTAGACGCGCAGTATTTT
V: TRBV4-2; J: TRBJ1-1; D: TRBD1; size: few; CDR3: CASSQDPQGAMNTEAFF; DNA: TGTGCCAGCAGCCAAGATCCCCAGGGGGCGATGAACACTGAAGCTTTCTTT
V: TRBV6-5; J: TRBJ2-3; D: -; size: once; CDR3: CASSYYPGIDTQYF; DNA: TGTGCCAGCAGTTATTATCCAGGGATTGATACGCAGTATTTT
V: TRBV18; J: TRBJ2-7; D: -; size: -; CDR3: CASSSGGDGYEQYF; DNA: TGTGCCAGCTCTAGCGGAGGGGACGGATACGAGCAGTACTTC
V: TRBV7-8; J: TRBJ2-7; D: -; size: once; CDR3: CASSLVTLSSYEQYF; DNA: TGTGCCAGCAGCTTAGTAACGCTAAGCTCCTACGAGCAGTACTTC
V: TRBV2; J: TRBJ1-5; D: -; size: few; CDR3: CASRGSNQPQHF; DNA: TGTGCCAGCAGGGGGAGCAATCAGCCCCAGCATTTT
V: TRBV7-2; J: TRBJ2-7; D: -; size: -; CDR3: CASSLDGGLTYEQYF; DNA: TGTGCCAGCAGCTTAGACGGGGGCTTGACCTACGAGCAGTACTTC
V: TRBV5-1; J: TRBJ2-2; D: -; size: -; CDR3: CASSLFGMNTGELFF; DNA: TGCGCCAGCAGCTTGTTCGGGATGAACACCGGGGAGCTGTTTTTT
V: TRBV27; J: TRBJ2-1; D: TRBD2; size: few; CDR3: CASSTSGLAANEQFF; DNA: TGTGCCAGCAGTACGAGTGGACTAGCGGCAAATGAGCAGTTCTTC
V: TRBV11-3; J: TRBJ2-7; D: TRBD2; size: -; CDR3: CASSLEKGGGSYEQYF; DNA: TGTGCCAGCAGCTTGGAAAAAGGCGGGGGCTCCTACGAGCAGTACTTC
V: TRBV19; J: TRBJ1-2; D: TRBD1; size: -; CDR3: CASSIWDRDGYGYTF; DNA: TGTGCCAGTAGTATCTGGGACAGGGATGGCTATGGCTACACCTTC
V: TRBV29-1; J: TRBJ2-7; D: TRBD2; size: -; CDR3: CSVEGRTSGTYEQYF; DNA: TGCAGCGTTGAAGGACGGACTAGCGGCACCTACGAGCAGTACTTC
V: TRBV7-8; J: TRBJ1-2; D: -; size: -; CDR3: CASGAQLNYGYTF; DNA: TGTGCCAGCGGCGCACAGCTTAACTATGGCTACACCTTC
V: TRBV10-1; J: TRBJ2-7; D: TRBD2; size: once; CDR3: CASSERASGRIEQYF; DNA: TGCGCCAGCAGTGAGCGGGCTAGCGGGAGAATTGAGCAGTACTTC
V: TRBV20-1; J: TRBJ1-2; D: -; size: -; CDR3: CSAIYGYTF; DNA: TGCAGTGCCATCTATGGCTACACCTTC
V: TRBV2; J: TRBJ2-3; D: TRBD2; size: -; CDR3: CASSALAGAGTDTQYF; DNA: TGTGCCAGCAGTGCCCTAGCGGGAGCCGGCACAGATACGCAGTATTTT
V: TRBV7-3; J: TRBJ2-3; D: -; size: -; CDR3: CASSPTGGTDTQYF; DNA: TGTGCCAGCAGCCCTACGGGGGGCACAGATACGCAGTATTTT
V: TRBV7-6; J: TRBJ2-5; D: TRBD2; size: -; CDR3: CASSTYSGTQETQYF; DNA: TGTGCCAGCAGCACGTACAGCGGGACCCAAGAGACCCAGTACTTC
V: TRBV7-6; J: TRBJ2-3; D: -; size: -; CDR3: CASSLGVAGLDTQYF; DNA: TGTGCCAGCAGCTTGGGTGTGGCGGGGTTAGATACGCAGTATTTT
V: TRBV2; J: TRBJ1-5; D: -; size: once; CDR3: CASSEVVNSNQPQHF; DNA: TGTGCCAGCAGTGAAGTCGTGAATAGCAATCAGCCCCAGCATTTT
V: TRBV28; J: TRBJ2-1; D: -; size: -; CDR3: CASRQLNEQFF; DNA: TGTGCCAGCAGACAGCTTAATGAGCAGTTCTTC
V: TRBV7-2; J: TRBJ1-5; D: -; size: -; CDR3: CASTPGNSNQPQHF; DNA: TGTGCCAGCACCCCAGGGAATAGCAATCAGCCCCAGCATTTT
V: TRBV7-8; J: TRBJ1-1; D: -; size: -; CDR3: CASSPQAPWEVTEAFF; DNA: TGTGCCAGCAGCCCGCAAGCTCCCTGGGAGGTCACTGAAGCTTTCTTT
V: TRBV6-6; J: TRBJ1-5; D: TRBD1; size: -; CDR3: CASTDRELNQPQHF; DNA: TGTGCCAGCACCGACAGGGAACTCAATCAGCCCCAGCATTTT
V: TRBV9; J: TRBJ1-4; D: TRBD1; size: few; CDR3: CASSATGGPNEKLFF; DNA: TGTGCCAGCAGCGCCACAGGGGGCCCTAATGAAAAACTGTTTTTT
V: TRBV2; J: TRBJ2-1; D: TRBD1; size: -; CDR3: CASREGAEQFF; DNA: TGTGCCAGCCGAGAGGGGGCCGAGCAGTTCTTC